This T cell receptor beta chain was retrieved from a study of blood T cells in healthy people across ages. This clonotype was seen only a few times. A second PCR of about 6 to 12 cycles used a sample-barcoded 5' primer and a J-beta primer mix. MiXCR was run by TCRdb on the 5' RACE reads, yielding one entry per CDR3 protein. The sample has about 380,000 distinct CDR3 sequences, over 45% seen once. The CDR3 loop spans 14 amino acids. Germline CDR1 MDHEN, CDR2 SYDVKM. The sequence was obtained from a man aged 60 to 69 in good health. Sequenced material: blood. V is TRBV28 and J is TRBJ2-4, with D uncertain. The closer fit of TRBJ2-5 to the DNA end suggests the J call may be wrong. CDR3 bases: TGTGCCAGCAGTTTGGCGTCAGTACAAGAGACCCAGTACTTC. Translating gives CASSLASVQETQYF.